This entry lists 5 T cell receptor beta chains sequenced from one sample in a study of shared clonotypes between healthy human individuals. Here immunoSEQ multiplex PCR was the method, and the copy in TCRdb shows in-frame clones only, minus some. The sample consists of 600,000 to 700,000 clones, 73% of them appearing once. The sample was memory CD4+ T cells sorted from blood. The subset denotes: CD45RA-negative fraction. Receptors originate from a young woman in good health.

This clone has only one observation. CDR3 loop: CASSEASGASTDTQYF. The CDR3 DNA reads TGTGCCAGCAGTGAAGCTTCAGGTGCTAGCACAGATACGCAGTATTTT. The chain couples TRBV2 to TRBJ2-3; D is ambiguous. The CDR3 extends over 16 amino acids. The V gene's germline CDR1 is SNHLY and CDR2 FYNNEI. V was trimmed by 0 bases and J by 0 bases, leaving 10 bases between them.

The chain links TRBV14 to TRBJ2-7; 11 bases are shared with TRBD2. Germline V gives CDR1 SGHDN, CDR2 FVKESK. The J segment lost 0 bases and the V segment lost 1 base, leaving 8 bases of the junction unmatched. CDR3 length: 18 amino acids. CDR3 region: CASSQGTSGQYYSYEQYF. DNA for the CDR3: TGTGCCAGCAGCCAAGGGACTAGCGGGCAATATTACTCCTACGAGCAGTACTTC.

This clone turned up a few times. J is TRBJ2-7 and V is TRBV28; no reliable D call. CDR3 length equals 14 residues. V was shortened by 5 bases and J by 3 bases, with 14 bases between the two germline ends. Germline V gene sequence: CDR1 MDHEN, CDR2 SYDVKM. Here the CDR3 reads CASSRLSRHYEQYF. The DNA of the CDR3 is TGTGCCAGCAGTCGATTATCCCGACACTACGAGCAGTACTTC.

A few counts support this clone. Other DNA sequences in this specimen translate into the identical CDR3. This sequence joins TRBV28 and TRBJ1-1, with no clear D. Germline-derived CDR1 and CDR2 are MDHEN and SYDVKM. Between the trimmed V and J ends, which lost 5 bases and 3 bases, there was a span of 4 bases. The CDR3 is made up of 11 amino acids. The CDR3 sequence: CASSRYTEAFF. The CDR3 nucleotides read TGTGCCAGCAGTAGATACACTGAAGCTTTCTTT.

The chain couples TRBV10-3 to TRBJ2-5; possible D gene TRBD2, 5 bases. Looked up from germline, CDR1 is ENHRY and CDR2 is SYGVKD. The CDR3 sequence is 15 residues long. V dropped 5 bases and J dropped 1 base, with 14 bases sitting between them. The chain's CDR3 is CAISLFKTTQETQYF. The CDR3 DNA reads as TGTGCCATCAGTCTATTTAAGACTACCCAAGAGACCCAGTACTTC.